This TCR beta chain was recovered during a study of spatial heterogeneity in lung cancer. Time point given: sample taken at primary tumor resection. The study sequenced unsorted whole RNA from tumor, nontumor lung or frozen PBMC. Each molecule of TCR cDNA was tagged with one unique molecular identifier. One entry per CDR3 protein results from TCRdb running MiXCR on the 5' RACE reads. The sample shows about 26,000 distinct CDR3 sequences, 9.5% to 15% of them seen only once. The CDR3 is 16 residues long. The V end was cut by 1 base, the J end by 2 bases, with 14 bases between. Germline V gene data show CDR1 as MGHRA and CDR2 as YSYEKL.

This sequence was found in a female donor with early-stage non-small cell lung cancer. This rearrangement joins TRBV4-1 to TRBJ2-5; D possibly corresponds to TRBD1 (5 bases). The specimen was PBMCs, collected at surgery. The CDR3 DNA reads as TGCGCCAGCAGCCAAGTGTTGGACACCGTACAAGAGACCCAGTACTTC. It translates to CASSQVLDTVQETQYF.